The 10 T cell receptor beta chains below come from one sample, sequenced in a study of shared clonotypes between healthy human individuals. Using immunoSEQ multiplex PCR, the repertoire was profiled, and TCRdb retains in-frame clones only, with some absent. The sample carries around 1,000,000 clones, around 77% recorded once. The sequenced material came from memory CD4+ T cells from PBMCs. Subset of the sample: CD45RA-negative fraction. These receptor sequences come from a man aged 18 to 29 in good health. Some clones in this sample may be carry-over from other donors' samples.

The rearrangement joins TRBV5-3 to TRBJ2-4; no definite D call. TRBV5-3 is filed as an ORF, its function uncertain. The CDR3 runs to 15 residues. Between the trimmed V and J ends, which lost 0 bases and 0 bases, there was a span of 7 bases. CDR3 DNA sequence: TGTGCCAGAAGCTTGGGTCAGATAGCCAAAAACATTCAGTACTTC. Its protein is CARSLGQIAKNIQYF.

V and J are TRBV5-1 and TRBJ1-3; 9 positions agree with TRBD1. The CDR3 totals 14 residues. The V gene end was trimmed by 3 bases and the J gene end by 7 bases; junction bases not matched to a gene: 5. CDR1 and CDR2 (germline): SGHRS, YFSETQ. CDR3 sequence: CASSWTGEKNTIYF. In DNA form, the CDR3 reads TGCGCCAGCAGCTGGACAGGGGAGAAGAACACCATATATTTT.

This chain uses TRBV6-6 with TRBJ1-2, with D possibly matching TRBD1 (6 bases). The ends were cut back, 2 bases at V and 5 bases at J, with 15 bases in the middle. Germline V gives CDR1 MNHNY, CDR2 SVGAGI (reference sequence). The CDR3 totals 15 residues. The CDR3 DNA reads TGTGCCAGCAGTTACCCCCAACAGGGTCCGTATGGCTACACCTTC. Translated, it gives CASSYPQQGPYGYTF.

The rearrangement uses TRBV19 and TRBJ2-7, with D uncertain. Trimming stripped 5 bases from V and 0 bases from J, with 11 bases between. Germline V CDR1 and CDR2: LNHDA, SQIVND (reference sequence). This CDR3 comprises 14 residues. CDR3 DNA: TGTGCCAGTAGTTCGCCAGAGAGCTCCTACGAGCAGTACTTC. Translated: CASSSPESSYEQYF.

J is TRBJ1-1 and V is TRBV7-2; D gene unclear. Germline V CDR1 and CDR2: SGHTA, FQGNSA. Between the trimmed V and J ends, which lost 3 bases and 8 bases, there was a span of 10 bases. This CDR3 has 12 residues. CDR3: CASSFAEQEAFF. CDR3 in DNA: TGTGCCAGCAGCTTTGCAGAACAAGAAGCTTTCTTT. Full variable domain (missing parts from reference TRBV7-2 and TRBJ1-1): GAGVSQSPSNKVTEKGKDVELRCDPISGHTALYWYRQSLGQGLEFLIYFQGNSAPDKSGLPSDRFSAERTGGSVSTLTIQRTQQEDSAVYLCASSFAEQEAFFGQGTRLTVV.

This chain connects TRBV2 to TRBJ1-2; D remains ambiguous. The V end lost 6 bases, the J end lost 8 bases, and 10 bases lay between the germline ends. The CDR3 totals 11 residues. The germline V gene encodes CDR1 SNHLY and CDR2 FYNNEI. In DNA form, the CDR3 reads TGTGCCAGCAGGGAACTTAACGGCTACACCTTC. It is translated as CASRELNGYTF. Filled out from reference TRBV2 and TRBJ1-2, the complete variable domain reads EPEVTQTPSHQVTQMGQEVILRCVPISNHLYFYWYRQILGQKVEFLVSFYNNEISEKSEIFDDQFSVERPDGSNFTLKIRSTKLEDSAMYFCASRELNGYTFGSGTRLTVV.

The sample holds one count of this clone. Here the CDR3 reads CASSLSGEANEKLFF. DNA of the CDR3: TGCGCCAGCAGCTTGTCAGGGGAGGCTAATGAAAAACTGTTTTTT. The gene calls are TRBV5-1 and TRBJ1-4, with a tentative D call TRBD1 (6 bases). Looked up from germline, CDR1 is SGHRS and CDR2 is YFSETQ. Trimming cost V 1 base and J 3 bases, with 10 bases left between them. The CDR3 consists of 15 residues.

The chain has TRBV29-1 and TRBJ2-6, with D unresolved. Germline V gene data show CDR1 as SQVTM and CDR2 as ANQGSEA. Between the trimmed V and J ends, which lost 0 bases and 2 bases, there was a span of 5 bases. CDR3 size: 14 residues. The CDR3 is CSVEERTGANVLTF. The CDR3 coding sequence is TGCAGCGTTGAAGAAAGGACTGGGGCCAACGTCCTGACTTTC.

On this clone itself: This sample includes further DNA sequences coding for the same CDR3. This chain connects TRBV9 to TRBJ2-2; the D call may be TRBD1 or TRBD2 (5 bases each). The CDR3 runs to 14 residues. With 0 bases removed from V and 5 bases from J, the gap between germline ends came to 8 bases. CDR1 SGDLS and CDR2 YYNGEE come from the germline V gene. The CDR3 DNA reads TGTGCCAGCAGCGTAGTGGGGGAGACCGGGGAGCTGTTTTTT. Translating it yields CASSVVGETGELFF.

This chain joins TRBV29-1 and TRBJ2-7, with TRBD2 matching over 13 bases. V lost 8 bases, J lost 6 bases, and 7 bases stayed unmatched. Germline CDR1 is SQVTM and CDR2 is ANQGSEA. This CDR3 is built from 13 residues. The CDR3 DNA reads TGCAGCACCCTGAGGACTAGCGGGAGCGAGCAGTACTTC. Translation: CSTLRTSGSEQYF.